A single sample is the source of the 15 T cell receptor beta chains below, sequenced in a study of blood T cell repertoires in COVID-19. TCRdb's table, derived via immunoSEQ multiplex PCR, lists solely in-frame clones and lacks some. The sample lists around 65,000 clones, 76% occurring once. The sequenced sample consisted of peripheral blood. These receptors all stem from a woman aged 50 to 60 with active or convalescent COVID-19.

The CDR3 coding sequence is TGTGCCAGCAGTGAACGGACTAGCGTGGAGACCCAGTACTTC. Residues: CASSERTSVETQYF. The chain employs TRBV25-1 and TRBJ2-5; 9 bases match TRBD2. From germline, CDR1 is MGHDK and CDR2 SYGVNS. V gave up 2 bases and J gave up 5 bases; unmatched junction bases: 3. This CDR3 region has 14 residues.

The chain links TRBV7-2 to TRBJ2-4, with D perhaps matching TRBD1 (6 bases). The germline V and J ends were trimmed by 2 bases and 6 bases, with 11 bases remaining between them. Germline assignment: CDR1 SGHTA and CDR2 FQGNSA. The CDR3 is 14 amino acids. CDR3 nucleotide sequence: TGTGCCAGCAGCTTACTAGGGGGAAGAAACATTCAGTACTTC. This gives the protein CASSLLGGRNIQYF.

The rearrangement uses TRBV2 and TRBJ2-1; 11 nucleotides match TRBD1. Germline CDR1 reads SNHLY; CDR2 reads FYNNEI. The CDR3 length is 12 residues. The V gene end was trimmed by 9 bases and the J gene end by 10 bases; junction bases not matched to a gene: 5. This chain's CDR3 is CASRTGGREQFF. For the CDR3, the DNA is TGTGCCAGTCGGACAGGGGGCAGGGAGCAGTTCTTC.

This clone showed up just a few times. The chain combines TRBV18 with TRBJ2-1; D possibly corresponds to TRBD1 (6 bases). This CDR3 contains 16 residues. Germline CDR1 is KGHSH and CDR2 is LQKENI. V was shortened by 1 base and J by 9 bases, with 19 bases between the two germline ends. The CDR3 loop reads CASSPQTIILGGEQFF. For the CDR3, the DNA is TGTGCCAGCTCACCACAAACGATAATTCTAGGGGGTGAGCAGTTCTTC.

This clone was seen only a few times. This sequence joins TRBV2 and TRBJ1-1; tentative D call: TRBD1 (6 bases). Deletions cut 7 bases from V and 1 base from J, with 10 bases between. This CDR3 is 13 amino acids long. CDR1 SNHLY and CDR2 FYNNEI come from the germline V gene. CDR3 loop: CASKGQPNTEAFF. CDR3 nucleotides: TGTGCCAGCAAGGGACAACCGAACACTGAAGCTTTCTTT.

The chain joins TRBV20-1 to TRBJ2-3, with D possibly matching TRBD2 (5 bases). The CDR3 has 14 amino acids. Germline V gene lookup returns CDR1 DFQATT and CDR2 SNEGSKA (reference sequence). Between the trimmed V and J ends, which lost 3 bases and 3 bases, there was a span of 13 bases. CDR3 sequence (DNA): TGCAGTGCTAGTACTAGACGGGGTACAGATACGCAGTATTTT. As protein: CSASTRRGTDTQYF.

V is TRBV6-2 or TRBV6-3 and J is TRBJ1-1; 8 bases map to TRBD1. Losses at the gene ends were 5 bases for V and 8 bases for J; bases not matched to a gene: 7. CDR1 is MNHEY and CDR2 is SVGEGT in the germline V gene. This CDR3 is built from 13 residues. CDR3 coding DNA: TGTGCCAGCAGTCGATCAGGGGGCGACGAAGCTTTCTTT. Its translation is CASSRSGGDEAFF.

The V gene is TRBV6-2 or TRBV6-3, the J gene TRBJ2-4; 7 nucleotides agree with TRBD2. The germline V gene has CDR1 MNHEY and CDR2 SVGEGT. This CDR3 is built from 16 residues. Germline trimming cut 3 bases from V and 5 bases from J; bases unmatched to any gene: 10. The DNA for the CDR3 is TGTGCCAGCAGTTATCCCGTCGGGAGGACTGAAAACATTCAGTACTTC. Translated, it gives CASSYPVGRTENIQYF.

In this sample, this clone turned up a few times. The chain recombines TRBV10-3 with TRBJ2-5; 12 bases align to TRBD2. V shed 5 bases and J 2 bases; nucleotides not matched to a gene: 9. The length of the CDR3 is 17 residues. Germline-derived CDR1 and CDR2 are ENHRY and SYGVKD. The CDR3 loop reads CAISSPLLAGGQETQYF. As DNA, the CDR3 is TGTGCCATCAGTTCTCCCCTACTAGCGGGAGGACAAGAGACCCAGTACTTC.

CDR3 amino acids: CASSSGLAGGADTQYF. The CDR3 DNA reads as TGTGCCAGCAGTTCGGGACTAGCGGGAGGGGCAGATACGCAGTATTTT. V is TRBV7-3 and J is TRBJ2-3; TRBD2 agrees at 16 bases. Germline V gene data show CDR1 as SGHTA and CDR2 as FQGTGA. Trimming at V came to 6 bases and at J to 4 bases, leaving 4 bases not matched to a gene. The CDR3 has 16 amino acids.

This rearrangement joins TRBV7-2 to TRBJ1-1, with D perhaps matching TRBD1 (6 bases). V was cut by 1 base and J by 0 bases, with 12 bases left in between. This CDR3 has 16 amino acids. Germline values: CDR1 SGHTA, CDR2 FQGNSA. This CDR3 reads CASSLVRQDLNTEAFF. The CDR3, as DNA: TGTGCCAGCAGCTTAGTGAGACAGGATTTGAACACTGAAGCTTTCTTT.

This rearrangement joins TRBV7-8 to TRBJ2-7, with D possibly matching TRBD2 (6 bases). CDR3 length equals 15 residues. The V end was cut by 1 base, the J end by 7 bases, with 17 bases between. Germline V gene data show CDR1 as SGHVS and CDR2 as FQNEAQ. The CDR3 sequence is CASSLVGLSGWEQYF. DNA of the CDR3: TGTGCCAGCAGCTTAGTCGGACTATCCGGATGGGAGCAGTACTTC. Using reference TRBV7-8 and TRBJ2-7 for the parts outside the CDR3, the full variable domain is GAGVSQSPRYKVAKRGQDVALRCDPISGHVSLFWYQQALGQGPEFLTYFQNEAQLDKSGLPSDRFFAERPEGSVSTLKIQRTQQEDSAVYLCASSLVGLSGWEQYFGPGTRLTVT.

The genes are TRBV7-6 and TRBJ2-3; the match to TRBD1 covers 11 bases. This CDR3 spans 16 amino acids. From germline, CDR1 is SGHVS and CDR2 FNYEAQ. With V trimmed by 0 bases and J by 4 bases, 3 bases remained unmatched. CDR3 in amino acids: CASSLAWDRGSDTQYF. The CDR3 DNA sequence: TGTGCCAGCAGCTTAGCGTGGGACAGGGGGTCAGATACGCAGTATTTT.

The chain joins TRBV19 to TRBJ2-3, with 8 bases aligning to TRBD2. J lost 5 bases, V lost 3 bases, and 16 bases had no gene match. Germline CDR1 LNHDA, CDR2 SQIVND (reference sequence). This CDR3 is 18 amino acids long. The CDR3 here is CASSIYGRREGRGDTQYF. In DNA, the CDR3 is TGTGCCAGTAGTATCTATGGTAGACGGGAGGGCCGGGGAGATACGCAGTATTTT.

This clone was counted a single time. The chain combines TRBV6-5 with TRBJ2-2, with D unresolved. Germline CDR1 reads MNHEY; CDR2 reads SVGAGI. Trimming took off 6 bases at V and 6 bases at J, with 14 bases between the two ends. The CDR3 loop spans 14 amino acids. This chain's CDR3 is CASSPNRVPGELFF. DNA of the CDR3: TGTGCCAGCAGCCCCAATCGGGTCCCCGGGGAGCTGTTTTTT.